Listed below are T cell receptor beta chains from one sample, sequenced in a study of Graves' ophthalmopathy and Graves' hyperthyroidism. One entry per CDR3 protein, called by TCRdb with MiXCR from the multiplex PCR reads. This repertoire shows 400,000 to 450,000 distinct CDR3 sequences, 21% found once; its top ten account for approximately 3.2%. Sequenced material: peripheral blood. The receptors here all came from a woman under 30 with stable Graves' hyperthyroidism. The CDR3 runs from the conserved cysteine through the conserved F or W. A D gene is named only where the DNA matches it firmly. The size entry is marked missing in some rows and otherwise reads once, few, many or a size class.

V,size,J,D,CDR3,DNA
TRBV15,.,TRBJ1-5,.,CATSRDRGIGQPQHF,TGTGCCACCAGCAGAGACAGGGGAATAGGTCAGCCCCAGCATTTT
TRBV30,many,TRBJ2-2,.,CAWTERANTGELFF,TGTGCCTGGACTGAGCGGGCCAACACCGGGGAGCTGTTTTTT
TRBV14,.,TRBJ1-2,TRBD1,CASSRRAGGVEGYTF,TGTGCCAGCAGCCGAAGGGCAGGGGGTGTAGAGGGCTACACCTTC
TRBV11-2,many,TRBJ1-6,.,CASSRSSPLHF,TGTGCCAGCAGCCGATCCTCACCCCTCCACTTT
TRBV15,many,TRBJ1-6,TRBD1,CATSRDPGGGSPLHF,TGTGCCACCAGCAGAGATCCAGGGGGCGGATCACCCCTCCACTTT
TRBV13,few,TRBJ2-6,.,CASSLSVGPPSGANVLTF,TGTGCCAGCAGCTTATCTGTAGGGCCCCCCTCTGGGGCCAACGTCCTGACTTTC
TRBV12-3/TRBV12-4,many,TRBJ1-2,.,CASREGRSYGYTF,TGTGCCAGCAGGGAGGGACGCAGCTATGGCTACACCTTC
TRBV4-1,.,TRBJ2-5,TRBD1,CASSQAGTGGGETQYF,TGCGCCAGCAGCCAAGCCGGGACAGGGGGTGGAGAGACCCAGTACTTC
TRBV4-2,many,TRBJ2-5,TRBD2,CASSQVAGKETQYF,TGTGCCAGCAGCCAAGTAGCGGGGAAAGAGACCCAGTACTTC
TRBV15,.,TRBJ2-7,.,CATSRDAPGTYEQYF,TGTGCCACCAGCAGAGATGCCCCGGGGACCTACGAGCAGTACTTC
TRBV12-5,many,TRBJ1-1,.,CASGATGNTEAFF,TGTGCTAGTGGGGCTACAGGGAACACTGAAGCTTTCTTT
TRBV20-1,many,TRBJ1-6,.,CSAAGRSYNSPLHF,TGCAGTGCCGCGGGGCGGAGTTATAATTCACCCCTCCACTTT
TRBV20-1,many,TRBJ2-6,.,CSARDPGSGANVLTF,TGCAGTGCTAGAGATCCGGGTTCTGGGGCCAACGTCCTGACTTTC
TRBV12-3/TRBV12-4,.,TRBJ2-5,.,CASSYSGGVARRETQYF,TGTGCCAGCAGTTACTCGGGGGGCGTTGCCCGGCGAGAGACCCAGTACTTC
TRBV18,many,TRBJ2-7,.,CASSSTEEQYF,TGTGCCAGCTCCTCCACGGAGGAGCAGTACTTC
TRBV4-1,many,TRBJ2-5,TRBD2,CASSQVPTSDETQYF,TGCGCCAGCAGCCAAGTTCCCACTAGCGACGAGACCCAGTACTTC
TRBV29-1,many,TRBJ2-7,.,CSVDSDGSSYEQYF,TGCAGCGTTGACTCGGACGGGAGCTCCTACGAGCAGTACTTC
TRBV12-3/TRBV12-4,many,TRBJ2-5,TRBD1,CASSSTGAETQYF,TGTGCCAGCAGTTCGACAGGGGCGGAGACCCAGTACTTC
TRBV11-2,many,TRBJ2-2,.,CASSGPGANTGELFF,TGTGCCAGCAGCGGGCCGGGGGCGAACACCGGGGAGCTGTTTTTT
TRBV2,many,TRBJ1-1,TRBD1,CASSERDRGDTEAFF,TGTGCCAGCAGTGAGAGGGACAGGGGGGACACTGAAGCTTTCTTT
TRBV2,many,TRBJ2-5,.,CASTYTQYQETQYF,TGTGCCAGCACCTATACCCAGTACCAAGAGACCCAGTACTTC
TRBV7-9,few,TRBJ1-2,.,CASSLLIREHGYTF,TGTGCCAGCAGCTTATTGATCAGGGAGCATGGCTACACCTTC
TRBV30,few,TRBJ1-5,.,CAWVPAGPRPYQPQHF,TGTGCCTGGGTGCCGGCAGGGCCGCGCCCATATCAGCCCCAGCATTTT
TRBV6-1,.,TRBJ1-2,.,CASSRVRDTTYGYTF,TGTGCCAGCAGTCGTGTACGGGACACAACTTATGGCTACACCTTC
TRBV5-1,many,TRBJ1-5,.,CASRKDLDSNQPQHF,TGCGCCAGCAGAAAGGATCTTGATAGCAATCAGCCCCAGCATTTT
TRBV20-1,many,TRBJ1-1,.,CSARLGASSTEAFF,TGCAGTGCTAGATTGGGGGCGTCGAGCACTGAAGCTTTCTTT
TRBV6-1,few,TRBJ2-1,TRBD2,CASSVIAGGEQFF,TGTGCCAGCAGTGTGATAGCGGGAGGAGAGCAGTTCTTC
TRBV6-5,many,TRBJ1-1,.,CASSYSGEAFF,TGTGCCAGCAGTTACTCCGGGGAAGCTTTCTTT
TRBV20-1,many,TRBJ2-5,.,CSARDRARGETQYF,TGCAGTGCTAGAGATCGGGCACGAGGGGAGACCCAGTACTTC
TRBV25-1,.,TRBJ2-2,TRBD1,CASSERPGQARTGELFF,TGTGCCAGCAGTGAGCGTCCGGGACAGGCCAGAACCGGGGAGCTGTTTTTT
TRBV20-1,few,TRBJ1-3,.,CSAREGRTQNTIYF,TGCAGTGCTCGGGAGGGCAGGACGCAGAACACCATATATTTT
TRBV4-1,few,TRBJ2-7,.,CASSQSLDRTPRDF,TGCGCCAGCAGCCAATCATTGGACCGAACACCCCGGGATTTC
TRBV20-1,few,TRBJ2-5,.,CSAKGQGKETQYF,TGCAGTGCAAAGGGGCAGGGGAAGGAGACCCAGTACTTC
TRBV7-2,.,TRBJ1-2,.,CASSSVTLGGYTF,TGTGCCAGCAGCTCCGTGACTCTTGGTGGATACACCTTC
TRBV14,.,TRBJ2-7,TRBD2,CASSQGLAPYEQYF,TGTGCCAGCAGCCAAGGACTAGCCCCCTACGAGCAGTACTTC
TRBV6-5,many,TRBJ1-1,.,CASSSGTKAFF,TGTGCCAGCAGTTCGGGGACCAAAGCTTTCTTT
TRBV6-2/TRBV6-3,many,TRBJ1-2,.,CASSWDNRIDGYTF,TGTGCCAGCAGTTGGGATAACAGGATTGATGGCTACACCTTC
TRBV7-9,.,TRBJ2-7,.,CASSPRESPYEQYF,TGTGCCAGCAGCCCCCGGGAGTCCCCCTACGAGCAGTACTTC
TRBV29-1,.,TRBJ1-1,TRBD1,CSVGGGQGVNTEAFF,TGCAGCGTTGGAGGGGGGCAGGGGGTGAACACTGAAGCTTTCTTT
TRBV6-1,many,TRBJ1-5,.,CASRERGVGNQPQHF,TGTGCCAGCAGAGAGAGGGGAGTAGGCAATCAGCCCCAGCATTTT
TRBV10-3,many,TRBJ1-2,TRBD1,CAISESPRTGDSYGYTF,TGTGCCATCAGTGAGTCGCCAAGGACAGGAGATTCCTATGGCTACACCTTC
TRBV7-2,many,TRBJ2-5,TRBD2,CASSLGTSTETQYF,TGTGCCAGCAGCTTAGGGACTAGCACAGAGACCCAGTACTTC
TRBV27,many,TRBJ1-2,TRBD1,CASSLGQGTYGYTF,TGTGCCAGCAGCTTGGGACAGGGAACCTATGGCTACACCTTC
TRBV29-1,many,TRBJ2-7,.,CSGMGGYEQYF,TGCAGCGGGATGGGGGGCTACGAGCAGTACTTC
TRBV6-2/TRBV6-3,many,TRBJ2-5,TRBD2,CASSYSTSGGVQETQYF,TGTGCCAGCAGTTACTCCACTAGCGGAGGGGTACAAGAGACCCAGTACTTC
TRBV28,many,TRBJ2-7,.,CATEGSYEQYF,TGTGCCACCGAGGGCTCCTACGAGCAGTACTTC
TRBV29-1,many,TRBJ2-7,.,CSVAGDSYEQYF,TGCAGCGTTGCAGGGGATTCATACGAGCAGTACTTC
TRBV28,many,TRBJ2-7,TRBD1,CASNIQGADEQYF,TGTGCCAGCAATATACAGGGGGCCGACGAGCAGTACTTC
TRBV12-3/TRBV12-4,many,TRBJ1-2,.,CASSFLVGALPGYTF,TGTGCCAGCAGTTTCTTGGTGGGGGCGCTTCCCGGCTACACCTTC
TRBV15,many,TRBJ1-2,.,CATSRDRLREGFAYGYTF,TGTGCCACCAGCAGAGATCGTCTTAGGGAGGGGTTCGCCTATGGCTACACCTTC